This T cell receptor (beta chain) was captured in a study of blood T cell repertoires in COVID-19. Turning to the study itself: Samples representing acute and convalescent COVID-19 were sourced from the United States, Italy and Spain. T cells, B-cell-depleted T cells, or PBMCs provided the cDNA or gDNA that served as material.

Trimming took 8 bases from V and 5 from J; bases not matched to a gene: 13. Germline-derived CDR1 and CDR2 are SQVTM and ANQGSEA. The CDR3 contains 14 residues. As originally analysed: Counts of nucleated cells, estimated from reference gene primer amplification, were obtained. Repertoires were generated with immunoSEQ multiplex PCR, while TCRdb's copy carries only in-frame clones and drops some. D and trimming were read from the DNA, whereas the V and J calls and clone size are those reported in that table. The sample carries around 160,000 clones, 75% to 85% recorded once. Sequenced material: peripheral blood. This TCR derives from a man aged 55 to 70 with active or convalescent COVID-19. V is TRBV29-1 and J is TRBJ2-5, with 8 nucleotides matching TRBD1. DNA of the CDR3: TGCAGCTCCGACCTTGCAGGGGGCACGGAGACCCAGTACTTC. It is translated as CSSDLAGGTETQYF.